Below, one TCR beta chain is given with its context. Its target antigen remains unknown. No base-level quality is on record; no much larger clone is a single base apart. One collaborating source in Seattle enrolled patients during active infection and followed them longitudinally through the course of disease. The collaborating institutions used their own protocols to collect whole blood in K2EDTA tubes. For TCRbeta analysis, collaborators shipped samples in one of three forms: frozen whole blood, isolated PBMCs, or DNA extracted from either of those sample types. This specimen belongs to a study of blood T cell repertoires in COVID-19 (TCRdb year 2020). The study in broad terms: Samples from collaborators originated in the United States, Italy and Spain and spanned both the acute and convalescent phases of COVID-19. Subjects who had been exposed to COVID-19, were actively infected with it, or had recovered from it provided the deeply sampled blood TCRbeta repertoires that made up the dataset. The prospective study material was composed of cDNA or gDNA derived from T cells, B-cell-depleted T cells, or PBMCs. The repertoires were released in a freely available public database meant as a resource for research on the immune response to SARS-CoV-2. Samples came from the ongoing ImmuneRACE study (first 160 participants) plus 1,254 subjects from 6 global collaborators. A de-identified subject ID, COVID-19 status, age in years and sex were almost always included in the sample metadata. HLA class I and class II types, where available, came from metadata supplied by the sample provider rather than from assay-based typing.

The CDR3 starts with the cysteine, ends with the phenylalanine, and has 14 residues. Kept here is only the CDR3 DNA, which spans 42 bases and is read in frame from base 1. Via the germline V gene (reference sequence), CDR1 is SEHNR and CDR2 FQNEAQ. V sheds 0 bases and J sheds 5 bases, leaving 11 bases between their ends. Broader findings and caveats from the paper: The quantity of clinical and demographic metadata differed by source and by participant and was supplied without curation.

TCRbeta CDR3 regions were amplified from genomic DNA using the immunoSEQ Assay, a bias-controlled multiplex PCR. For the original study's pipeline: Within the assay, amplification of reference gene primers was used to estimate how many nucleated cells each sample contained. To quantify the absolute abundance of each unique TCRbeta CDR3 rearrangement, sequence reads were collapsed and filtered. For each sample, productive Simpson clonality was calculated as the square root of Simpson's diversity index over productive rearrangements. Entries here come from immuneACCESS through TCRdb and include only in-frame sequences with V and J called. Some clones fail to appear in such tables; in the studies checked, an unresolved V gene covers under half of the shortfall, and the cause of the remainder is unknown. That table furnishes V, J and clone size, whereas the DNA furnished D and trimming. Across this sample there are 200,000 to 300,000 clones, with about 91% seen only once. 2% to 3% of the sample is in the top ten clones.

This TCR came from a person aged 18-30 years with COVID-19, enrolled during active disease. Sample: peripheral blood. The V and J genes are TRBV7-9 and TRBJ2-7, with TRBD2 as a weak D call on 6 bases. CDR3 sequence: CASSLAGGTHEQYF. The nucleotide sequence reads TGTGCCAGCAGCTTAGCGGGAGGTACCCACGAGCAGTACTTC.